Listed below are T cell receptor beta chains from one sample, sequenced in a study of blood T cell repertoires in COVID-19. The data were produced by immunoSEQ multiplex PCR, yet TCRdb's version contains in-frame clones alone and is incomplete. The sample lists approximately 300,000 clones, about 93% seen once, with 6% to 7% in the top ten. The material sequenced was peripheral blood. These receptors all stem from a woman aged 25-40 years with COVID-19, enrolled during active disease. CDR3s include the opening cysteine and the closing phenylalanine or tryptophan. D genes are given only for firm matches. Some rows have no size entry. The others give once, few or many, or a class for an expanded clone.

TRBJ2-5	.	.	TRBV5-1	TGCGCCAGCAGCTTGGGTAGTAAACCCGAGACCCAGTACTTC	CASSLGSKPETQYF
TRBJ1-5	.	TRBD1	TRBV4-2	TGTGCCAGCAGCCAAGAACGGGGGACAGGGGAGAATCAGCCCCAGCATTTT	CASSQERGTGENQPQHF
TRBJ1-2	.	.	TRBV12-3/TRBV12-4	TGTGCCAGCAGTTTGGGGACAAGAAATGGCTACACCTTC	CASSLGTRNGYTF
TRBJ1-3	.	TRBD1	TRBV6-5	TGTGCCAGCAGTTACGGCGACAGGGGGTACACCATATATTTT	CASSYGDRGYTIYF
TRBJ1-2	.	TRBD1	TRBV5-1	TGCGCCAGCAGCTTGGGACAGGGGGCAAACTATGGCTACACCTTC	CASSLGQGANYGYTF
TRBJ1-1	.	.	TRBV2	TGTGCCAGCAGCCGCCAGGGGCAGGACACTGAAGCTTTCTTT	CASSRQGQDTEAFF
TRBJ1-2	.	.	TRBV4-2	TGTGCCAGCAGCCAAGATAGGCGGGATGGCTACACCTTC	CASSQDRRDGYTF
TRBJ1-4	.	TRBD1	TRBV9	TGTGCCAGCAGCACGACAGGGGATAATGAAAAACTGTTTTTT	CASSTTGDNEKLFF
TRBJ1-1	.	.	TRBV2	TGTGCCAGCAGTGAATCGGGCGATACTCCAGGGGAAGCTTTCTTT	CASSESGDTPGEAFF
TRBJ2-1	.	TRBD1	TRBV19	TGTGCCAGTAGTATCCCGGGACAGAACACGTACAATGAGCAGTTCTTC	CASSIPGQNTYNEQFF
TRBJ1-4	.	TRBD1	TRBV7-9	TGTGCCAGCAGCTTCACCCCCGGGACAGGGGAGAGTGAAAAACTGTTTTTT	CASSFTPGTGESEKLFF
TRBJ1-1	.	TRBD1	TRBV28	TGTGCCAGCAGGGAGACAGGGGCGGACACTGAAGCTTTCTTT	CASRETGADTEAFF
TRBJ1-6	.	.	TRBV27	TGTGCCAGCCGACTCGTCTGGACAGTTGATTCACCCCTCCACTTT	CASRLVWTVDSPLHF
TRBJ1-5	few	.	TRBV23-1	TGCGCCAGCAGTCAAACAGGGCGGTGCAATCAGCCCCAGCATTTT	CASSQTGRCNQPQHF
TRBJ2-7	.	TRBD2	TRBV15	TGTGCCACCAGCAGAGAGGTAACCCCGGGAGGTGAGCAGTACTTC	CATSREVTPGGEQYF
TRBJ2-3	.	TRBD1	TRBV10-3	TGTGCCATCACCCGGACAGGGGCCGTGGCAGATACGCAGTATTTT	CAITRTGAVADTQYF
TRBJ1-2	.	.	TRBV6-2/TRBV6-3	TGTGCCAGCAGTTCCGGGGTGGGCTACACCTTC	CASSSGVGYTF
TRBJ2-5	once	TRBD1	TRBV6-5	TGTGCCAGCAGTTACGGGACAGGGGGACCCGAGACCCAGTACTTC	CASSYGTGGPETQYF
TRBJ2-1	many	TRBD2	TRBV28	TGTGCCAGCAGGAATAGCGGGAGTAGCTCCTACAATGAGCAGTTCTTC	CASRNSGSSSYNEQFF
TRBJ2-5	.	.	TRBV25-1	TGTGCCAGCAGTGGGGCTTGGGAGACCCAGTACTTC	CASSGAWETQYF
TRBJ2-1	.	.	TRBV9	TGTGCCAGCAGCGCCCTAGGACTAAACTACAATGAGCAGTTCTTC	CASSALGLNYNEQFF
TRBJ2-1	.	.	TRBV6-2/TRBV6-3	TGTGCCAGCAGCTCCCTATTAGGTAGCGTCCCACCAACGGGCAATGAGCAGTTCTTC	CASSSLLGSVPPTGNEQFF
TRBJ2-7	.	.	TRBV27	TGTGCCAGCAGTTCTCGACAGACTAGTAAGAGCTCCTACGAGCAGTACTTC	CASSSRQTSKSSYEQYF
TRBJ2-2	.	.	TRBV11-2	TGTGCCAGCAGTTTATCAGTCAGGGGTACCGGGGAGCTGTTTTTT	CASSLSVRGTGELFF
TRBJ1-1	.	.	TRBV3-1/TRBV3-2	TGTGCCAGCAGCCCAGACAGGCTTGGGTACACTGAAGCTTTCTTT	CASSPDRLGYTEAFF
TRBJ1-4	.	TRBD1	TRBV7-9	TGTGCCAGCAGCTTAGGGGGGACAGGGGCCAGTAAACTGTTTTTT	CASSLGGTGASKLFF
TRBJ2-6	.	TRBD2	TRBV4-2	TGTGCCAGCAGCCAATCGGGACTAGCTGGTTCTGGGGCCAACGTCCTGACTTTC	CASSQSGLAGSGANVLTF
TRBJ2-4	.	TRBD2	TRBV7-2	TGTGCCAGCAGCTTAGTGCGGGGGTCCAAAAACATTCAGTACTTC	CASSLVRGSKNIQYF
TRBJ2-3	.	.	TRBV3-1/TRBV3-2	TGTGCCAGCAGCCAACCGGCAGGTAGCACAGATACGCAGTATTTT	CASSQPAGSTDTQYF
TRBJ1-1	once	TRBD1	TRBV19	TGTGCCAGTACTTGGGGGGACAGGGGGACTGAAGCTTTCTTT	CASTWGDRGTEAFF
TRBJ1-1	.	TRBD1	TRBV5-1	TGCGCCAGCAGCCCCCGGACAGGCACTGAAGCTTTCTTT	CASSPRTGTEAFF
TRBJ2-7	.	.	TRBV5-4	TGTGCCAGCAGCTTGGCAGGGGCCCTCTACGAGCAGTACTTC	CASSLAGALYEQYF
TRBJ2-3	.	TRBD1	TRBV4-2	TGTGCCAGCAGACTCCACGGGACAGGGGGGAGCACAGATACGCAGTATTTT	CASRLHGTGGSTDTQYF
TRBJ2-1	.	TRBD2	TRBV7-2	TGTGCCAGCAGCCCGAGAGGTAGCGGGATGGGGTCCTACAATGAGCAGTTCTTC	CASSPRGSGMGSYNEQFF
TRBJ2-7	once	.	TRBV28	TGTGCCAGCAGTTCCCTACCCCAATTTTCCTACGAGCAGTACTTC	CASSSLPQFSYEQYF
TRBJ2-4	.	.	TRBV12-3/TRBV12-4	TGTGCCAGCAGTTTGGTGCTAGATATTCAGTACTTC	CASSLVLDIQYF
TRBJ2-1	.	TRBD2	TRBV7-8	TGTGCCAGCACCAAGGCGGCTAGCGGGGGATACAATGAGCAGTTCTTC	CASTKAASGGYNEQFF
TRBJ1-2	.	.	TRBV2	TGTGCCAGCAGTGGACAGGTAGACTATGGCTACACCTTC	CASSGQVDYGYTF
TRBJ1-1	.	.	TRBV5-1	TGCGCCAGCAGCTTTAGTACGAACACTGAAGCTTTCTTT	CASSFSTNTEAFF